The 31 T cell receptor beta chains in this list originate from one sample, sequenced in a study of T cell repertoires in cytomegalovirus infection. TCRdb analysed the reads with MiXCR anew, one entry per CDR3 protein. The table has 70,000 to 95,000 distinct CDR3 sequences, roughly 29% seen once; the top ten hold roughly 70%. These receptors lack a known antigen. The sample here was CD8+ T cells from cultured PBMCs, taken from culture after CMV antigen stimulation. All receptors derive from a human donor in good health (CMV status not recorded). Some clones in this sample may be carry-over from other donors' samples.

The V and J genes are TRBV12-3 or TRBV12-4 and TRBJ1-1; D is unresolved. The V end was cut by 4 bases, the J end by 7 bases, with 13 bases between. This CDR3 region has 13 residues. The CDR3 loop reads CASSSSGLLEAFF. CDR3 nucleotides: TGTGCCAGCAGTTCCTCGGGTCTGCTTGAAGCTTTCTTT.

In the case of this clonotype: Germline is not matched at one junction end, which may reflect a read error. The DNA of the CDR3 is TGTGCCAGCAGATTAGGTGGGGGTGAGCAGTTCTTC. It is translated as CASRLGGGEQFF. This sequence joins TRBV7-8 and TRBJ2-1, with D perhaps TRBD1 or TRBD2 (5 bases each). This CDR3 contains 12 residues. CDR1 is SGHVS and CDR2 is FQNEAQ in the germline V gene.

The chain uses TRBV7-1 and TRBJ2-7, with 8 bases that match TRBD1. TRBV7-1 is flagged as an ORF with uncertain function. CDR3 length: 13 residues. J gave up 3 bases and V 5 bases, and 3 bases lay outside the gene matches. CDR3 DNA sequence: TGTGCCAGCAGCCACAGGGGGATCTACGAGCAGTACTTC. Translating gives CASSHRGIYEQYF.

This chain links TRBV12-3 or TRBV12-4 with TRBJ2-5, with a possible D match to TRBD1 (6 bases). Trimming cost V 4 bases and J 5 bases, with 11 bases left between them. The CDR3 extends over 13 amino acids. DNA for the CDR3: TGTGCCAGCAGTTCAGGGGTTGGGGAGACCCAGTACTTC. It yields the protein CASSSGVGETQYF.

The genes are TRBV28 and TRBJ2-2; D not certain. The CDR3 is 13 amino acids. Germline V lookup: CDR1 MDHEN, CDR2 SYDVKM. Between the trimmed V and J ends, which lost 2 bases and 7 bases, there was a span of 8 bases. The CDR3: CASSLVGSGELFF. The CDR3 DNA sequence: TGTGCCAGCAGTTTAGTGGGCAGCGGGGAGCTGTTTTTT.

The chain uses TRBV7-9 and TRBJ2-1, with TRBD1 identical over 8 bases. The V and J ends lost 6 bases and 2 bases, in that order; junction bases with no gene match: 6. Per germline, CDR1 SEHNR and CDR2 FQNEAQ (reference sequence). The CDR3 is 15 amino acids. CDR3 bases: TGTGCCAGCAGTCCCGGACAGGGAACCTACAATGAGCAGTTCTTC. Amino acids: CASSPGQGTYNEQFF.

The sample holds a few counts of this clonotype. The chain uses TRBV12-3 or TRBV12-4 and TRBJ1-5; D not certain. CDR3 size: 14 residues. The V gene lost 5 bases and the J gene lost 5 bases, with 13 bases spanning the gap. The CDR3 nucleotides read TGTGCCAGCAGTCCTCGCGGGAGGGATCAGCCCCAGCATTTT. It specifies CASSPRGRDQPQHF.

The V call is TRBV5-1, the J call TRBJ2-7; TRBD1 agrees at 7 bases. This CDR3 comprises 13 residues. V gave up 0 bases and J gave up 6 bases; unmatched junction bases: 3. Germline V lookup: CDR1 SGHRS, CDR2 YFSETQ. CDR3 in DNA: TGCGCCAGCAGCTTGGGGACAGGACCCGAGCAGTACTTC. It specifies CASSLGTGPEQYF.

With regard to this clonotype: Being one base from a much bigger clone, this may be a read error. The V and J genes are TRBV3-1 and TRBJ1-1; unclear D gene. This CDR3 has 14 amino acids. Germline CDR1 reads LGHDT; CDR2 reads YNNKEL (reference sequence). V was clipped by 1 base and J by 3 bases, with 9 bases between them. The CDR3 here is CASSQVGPHTEAFF. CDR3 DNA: TGTGCCAGCAGCCAAGTCGGGCCACACACTGAAGCTTTCTTT.

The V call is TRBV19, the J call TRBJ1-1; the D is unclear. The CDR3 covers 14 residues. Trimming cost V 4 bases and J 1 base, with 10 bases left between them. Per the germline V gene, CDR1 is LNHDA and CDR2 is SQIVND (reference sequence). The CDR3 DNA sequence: TGTGCCAGTAGTACAATAGACAAGAACACTGAAGCTTTCTTT. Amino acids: CASSTIDKNTEAFF.

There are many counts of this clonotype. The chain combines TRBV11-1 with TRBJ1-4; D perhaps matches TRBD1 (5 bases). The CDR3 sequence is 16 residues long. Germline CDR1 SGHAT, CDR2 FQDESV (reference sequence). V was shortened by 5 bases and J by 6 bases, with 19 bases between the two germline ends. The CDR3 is CASSLRNLGAHEKLFF. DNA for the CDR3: TGTGCCAGCAGCCTTCGAAATCTTGGGGCACATGAAAAACTGTTTTTT.

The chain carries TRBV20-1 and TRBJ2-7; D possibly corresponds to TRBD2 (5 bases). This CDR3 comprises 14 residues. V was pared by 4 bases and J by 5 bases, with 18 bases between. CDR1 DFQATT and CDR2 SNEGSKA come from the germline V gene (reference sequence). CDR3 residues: CSATLVGDRNEQYF. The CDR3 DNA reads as TGCAGTGCTACGCTGGTCGGGGATCGAAACGAGCAGTACTTC.

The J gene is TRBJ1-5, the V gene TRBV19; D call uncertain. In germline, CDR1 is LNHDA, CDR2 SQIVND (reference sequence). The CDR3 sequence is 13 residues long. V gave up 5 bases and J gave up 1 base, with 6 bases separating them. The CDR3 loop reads CASSSRSNQPQHF. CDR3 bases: TGTGCCAGTAGTTCGAGGAGCAATCAGCCCCAGCATTTT.

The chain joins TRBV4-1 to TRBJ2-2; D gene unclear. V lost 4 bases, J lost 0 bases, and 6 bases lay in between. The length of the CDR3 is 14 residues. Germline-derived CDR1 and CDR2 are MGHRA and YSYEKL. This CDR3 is CASSLLANTGELFF. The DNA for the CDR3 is TGCGCCAGCAGCCTCCTAGCGAACACCGGGGAGCTGTTTTTT.

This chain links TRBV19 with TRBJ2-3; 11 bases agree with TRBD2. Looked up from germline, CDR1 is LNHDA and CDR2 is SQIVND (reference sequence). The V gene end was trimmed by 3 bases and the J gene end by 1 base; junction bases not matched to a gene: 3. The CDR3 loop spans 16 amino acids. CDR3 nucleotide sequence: TGTGCCAGTAGTATCCCGGGACTAGCGGGCACAGATACGCAGTATTTT. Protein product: CASSIPGLAGTDTQYF.

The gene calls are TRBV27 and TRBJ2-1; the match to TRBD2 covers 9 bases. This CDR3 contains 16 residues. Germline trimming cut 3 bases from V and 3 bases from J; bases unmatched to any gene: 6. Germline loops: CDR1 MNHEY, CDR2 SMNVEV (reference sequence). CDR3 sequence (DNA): TGTGCCAGCAGTTTCCGGCGGGGGGGCTACTACAATGAGCAGTTCTTC. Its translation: CASSFRRGGYYNEQFF.

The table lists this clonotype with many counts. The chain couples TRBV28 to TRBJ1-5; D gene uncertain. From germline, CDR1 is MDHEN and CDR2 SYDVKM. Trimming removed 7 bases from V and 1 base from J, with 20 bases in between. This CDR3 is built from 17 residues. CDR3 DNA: TGTGCCAGCAACCCCCCCGGGCGGGTGCGGAGCAATCAGCCCCAGCATTTT. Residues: CASNPPGRVRSNQPQHF.

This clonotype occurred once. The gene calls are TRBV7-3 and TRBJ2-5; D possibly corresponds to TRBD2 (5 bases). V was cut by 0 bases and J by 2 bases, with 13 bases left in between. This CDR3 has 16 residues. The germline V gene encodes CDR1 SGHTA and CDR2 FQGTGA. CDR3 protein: CASSLTSGISQETQYF. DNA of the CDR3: TGTGCCAGCAGCTTAACGTCCGGGATTAGTCAAGAGACCCAGTACTTC.

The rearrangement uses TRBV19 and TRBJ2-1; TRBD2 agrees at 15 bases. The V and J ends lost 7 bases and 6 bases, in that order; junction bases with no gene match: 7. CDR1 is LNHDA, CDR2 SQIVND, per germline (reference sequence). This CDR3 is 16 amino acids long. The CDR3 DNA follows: TGTGCCAGTACCCAAGGACTAGCGGGGGGGCCCAATGAGCAGTTCTTC. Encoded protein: CASTQGLAGGPNEQFF.

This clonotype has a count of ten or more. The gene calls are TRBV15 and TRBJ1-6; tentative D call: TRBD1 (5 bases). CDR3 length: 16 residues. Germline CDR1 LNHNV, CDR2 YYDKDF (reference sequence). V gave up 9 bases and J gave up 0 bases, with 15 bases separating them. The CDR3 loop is CATGPGDSSYNSPLHF. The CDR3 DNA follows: TGTGCCACGGGGCCGGGAGATAGCTCCTATAATTCACCCCTCCACTTT.

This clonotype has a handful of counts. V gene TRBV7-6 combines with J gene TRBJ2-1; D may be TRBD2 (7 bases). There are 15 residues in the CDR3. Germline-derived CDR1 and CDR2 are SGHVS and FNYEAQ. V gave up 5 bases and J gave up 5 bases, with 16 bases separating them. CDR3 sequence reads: CASSLGGARNNEQFF. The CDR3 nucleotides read TGTGCCAGCAGCCTTGGGGGGGCGAGGAACAATGAGCAGTTCTTC.

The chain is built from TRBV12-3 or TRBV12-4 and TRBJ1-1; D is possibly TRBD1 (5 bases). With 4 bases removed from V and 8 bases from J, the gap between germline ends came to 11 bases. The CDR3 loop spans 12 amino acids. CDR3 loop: CASSWGGVEAFF. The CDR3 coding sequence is TGTGCCAGCAGTTGGGGGGGGGTAGAAGCTTTCTTT.

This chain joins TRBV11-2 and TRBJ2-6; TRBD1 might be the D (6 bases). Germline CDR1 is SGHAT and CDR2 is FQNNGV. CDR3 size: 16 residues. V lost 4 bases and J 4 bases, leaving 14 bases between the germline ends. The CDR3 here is CASSYHDTGGANVLTF. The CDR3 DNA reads TGTGCCAGCAGCTACCACGACACAGGGGGGGCCAACGTCCTGACTTTC.

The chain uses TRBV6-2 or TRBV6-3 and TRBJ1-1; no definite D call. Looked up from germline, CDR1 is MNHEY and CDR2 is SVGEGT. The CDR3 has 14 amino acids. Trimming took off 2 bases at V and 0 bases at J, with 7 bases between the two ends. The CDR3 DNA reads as TGTGCCAGCAGTTACGTAGGCATGAACACTGAAGCTTTCTTT. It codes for CASSYVGMNTEAFF.

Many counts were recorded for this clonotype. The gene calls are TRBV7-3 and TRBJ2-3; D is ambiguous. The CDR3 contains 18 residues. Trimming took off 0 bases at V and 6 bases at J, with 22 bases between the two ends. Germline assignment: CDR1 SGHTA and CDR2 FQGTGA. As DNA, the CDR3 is TGTGCCAGCAGCTTAACGAAGGCCATATGGGCCTTCTGGGATACGCAGTATTTT. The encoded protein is CASSLTKAIWAFWDTQYF.

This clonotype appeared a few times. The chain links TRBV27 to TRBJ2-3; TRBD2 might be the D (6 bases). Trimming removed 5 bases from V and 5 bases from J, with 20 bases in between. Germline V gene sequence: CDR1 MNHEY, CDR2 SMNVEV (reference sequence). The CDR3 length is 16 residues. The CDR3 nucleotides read TGTGCCAGCAGTCCCGTGCGGGGCGGACGAGGAGATACGCAGTATTTT. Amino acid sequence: CASSPVRGGRGDTQYF.

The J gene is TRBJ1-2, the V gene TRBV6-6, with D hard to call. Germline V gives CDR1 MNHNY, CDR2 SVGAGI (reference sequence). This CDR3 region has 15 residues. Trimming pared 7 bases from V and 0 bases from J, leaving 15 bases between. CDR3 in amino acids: CASTVGTLANYGYTF. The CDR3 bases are TGTGCCAGCACCGTCGGAACTTTAGCTAACTATGGCTACACCTTC.

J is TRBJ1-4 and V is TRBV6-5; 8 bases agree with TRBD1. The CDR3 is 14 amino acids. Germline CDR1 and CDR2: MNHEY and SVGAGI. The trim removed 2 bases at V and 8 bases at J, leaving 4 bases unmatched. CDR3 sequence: CASSYGPGGEKLFF. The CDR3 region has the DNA TGTGCCAGCAGTTACGGGCCAGGGGGCGAAAAACTGTTTTTT.

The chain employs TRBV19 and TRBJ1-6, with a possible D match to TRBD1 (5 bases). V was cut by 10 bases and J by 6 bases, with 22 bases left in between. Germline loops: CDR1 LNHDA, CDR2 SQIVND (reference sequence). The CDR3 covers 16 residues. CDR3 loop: CATKSWGGGFNSPLHF. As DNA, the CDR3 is TGTGCCACCAAGTCGTGGGGTGGGGGTTTTAATTCACCCCTCCACTTT. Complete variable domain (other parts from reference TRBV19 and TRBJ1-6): DGGITQSPKYLFRKEGQNVTLSCEQNLNHDAMYWYRQDPGQGLRLIYYSQIVNDFQKGDIAEGYSVSREKKESFPLTVTSAQKNPTAFYLCATKSWGGGFNSPLHFGNGTRLTVT.

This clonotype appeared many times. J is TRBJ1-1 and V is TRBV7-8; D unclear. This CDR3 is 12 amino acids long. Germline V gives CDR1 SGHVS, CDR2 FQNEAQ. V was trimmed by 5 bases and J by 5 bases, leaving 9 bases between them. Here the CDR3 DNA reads TGTGCCAGCAGCACTGCGGGGACTGAAGCTTTCTTT. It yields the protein CASSTAGTEAFF.

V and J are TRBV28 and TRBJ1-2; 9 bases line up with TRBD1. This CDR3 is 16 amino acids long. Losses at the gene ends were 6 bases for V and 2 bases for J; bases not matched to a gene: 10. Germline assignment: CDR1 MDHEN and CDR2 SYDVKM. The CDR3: CASSTPPTGGNYGYTF. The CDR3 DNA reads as TGTGCCAGCAGCACCCCGCCGACAGGGGGGAACTATGGCTACACCTTC.